The 8 T cell receptor beta chains below were found in one sample sequenced in a study of siplizumab effects on memory and regulatory T cells. Repertoires were generated with immunoSEQ multiplex PCR, while TCRdb's copy carries only in-frame clones and drops some. The sample shows 100,000 or so clones, about 93% of them seen only once. The sample comprised non-Treg CD4+ T cells sorted from blood. The receptors originated from a human donor in good health.

CDR3 nucleotide sequence: TGTGCCAGCAGCTCACAGGGGGCGCACACTGAAGCTTTCTTT. It specifies CASSSQGAHTEAFF. The chain joins TRBV7-6 to TRBJ1-1; 9 bases line up with TRBD1. Germline V gene lookup returns CDR1 SGHVS and CDR2 FNYEAQ. This CDR3 contains 14 residues. V was clipped by 4 bases and J by 3 bases; unmatched bases: 3.

The chain uses TRBV10-2 and TRBJ1-5; D uncertain. This CDR3 comprises 13 residues. V lost 4 bases to trimming and J lost 5 bases, with 9 bases between them. Germline V CDR1 and CDR2: WSHSY, SAAADI. CDR3 amino acids: CASSADADQPQHF. As DNA, the CDR3 is TGCGCCAGCAGTGCGGACGCAGATCAGCCCCAGCATTTT.

The V and J genes are TRBV2 and TRBJ1-1; D may be TRBD1 (6 bases). Between the trimmed V and J ends, which lost 1 base and 11 bases, there was a span of 11 bases. Looked up from germline, CDR1 is SNHLY and CDR2 is FYNNEI. The CDR3 is made up of 12 amino acids. This CDR3 reads CASSEGAGVAFF. CDR3 nucleotides: TGTGCCAGCAGTGAAGGGGCAGGGGTGGCTTTCTTT.

The CDR3 loop reads CSGGQNTEAFF. The CDR3 nucleotides are TGCAGTGGGGGGCAGAACACTGAAGCTTTCTTT. This rearrangement joins TRBV20-1 to TRBJ1-1, with D maybe TRBD1 (6 bases). Germline V CDR1 and CDR2: DFQATT, SNEGSKA (reference sequence). The V end was cut by 7 bases, the J end by 1 base, with 7 bases between. This CDR3 contains 11 residues.

The rearrangement uses TRBV15 and TRBJ2-1, with 11 nucleotides matching TRBD2. The V gene's germline CDR1 is LNHNV and CDR2 YYDKDF (reference sequence). The CDR3 extends over 18 amino acids. Trimming took 0 bases from V and 1 from J; bases not matched to a gene: 5. The CDR3 DNA reads TGTGCCACCAGCAGAGAGCCGGCTAGCGGGAGGTCCTACAATGAGCAGTTCTTC. Amino acids: CATSREPASGRSYNEQFF. Looking up the rest from reference TRBV15 and TRBJ2-1 gives the full variable domain: DAMVIQNPRYQVTQFGKPVTLSCSQTLNHNVMYWYQQKSSQAPKLLFHYYDKDFNNEADTPDNFQSRRPNTSFCFLDIRSPGLGDTAMYLCATSREPASGRSYNEQFFGPGTRLTVL.

In this sample, this clone turned up a few times. V gene TRBV30 combines with J gene TRBJ1-5; D gene ambiguous. V lost 0 bases to trimming and J lost 5 bases, with 8 bases between them. In germline, CDR1 is GTSNPN, CDR2 SVGIG (reference sequence). CDR3 length equals 13 residues. The CDR3 DNA reads as TGTGCCTGGAGTGTACAGAAGGATCAGCCCCAGCATTTT. Amino acid sequence: CAWSVQKDQPQHF.

This clone was observed a handful of times. The V call is TRBV7-2, the J call TRBJ2-5; D unclear. Trimming pared 2 bases from V and 1 base from J, leaving 11 bases between. CDR3 length equals 15 residues. Germline V lookup: CDR1 SGHTA, CDR2 FQGNSA. Here the CDR3 reads CASSLSIASQETQYF. The CDR3 DNA reads TGTGCCAGCAGCTTATCTATCGCCAGCCAAGAGACCCAGTACTTC. Together with reference TRBV7-2 and TRBJ2-5, the CDR3 gives the full variable domain: GAGVSQSPSNKVTEKGKDVELRCDPISGHTALYWYRQSLGQGLEFLIYFQGNSAPDKSGLPSDRFSAERTGGSVSTLTIQRTQQEDSAVYLCASSLSIASQETQYFGPGTRLLVL.

This sequence joins TRBV14 and TRBJ2-1, with D possibly TRBD2 on 7 matching bases. With 4 bases removed from V and 9 bases from J, the gap between germline ends came to 16 bases. The CDR3 consists of 14 residues. CDR1 is SGHDN and CDR2 is FVKESK in the germline V gene. This CDR3 is CASSPRGGLGEQFF. The CDR3 nucleotides read TGTGCCAGCAGCCCAAGGGGGGGTCTGGGTGAGCAGTTCTTC. The entire variable domain, with the rest obtained from reference TRBV14 and TRBJ2-1, is as follows: EAGVTQFPSHSVIEKGQTVTLRCDPISGHDNLYWYRRVMGKEIKFLLHFVKESKQDESGMPNNRFLAERTGGTYSTLKVQPAELEDSGVYFCASSPRGGLGEQFFGPGTRLTVL.